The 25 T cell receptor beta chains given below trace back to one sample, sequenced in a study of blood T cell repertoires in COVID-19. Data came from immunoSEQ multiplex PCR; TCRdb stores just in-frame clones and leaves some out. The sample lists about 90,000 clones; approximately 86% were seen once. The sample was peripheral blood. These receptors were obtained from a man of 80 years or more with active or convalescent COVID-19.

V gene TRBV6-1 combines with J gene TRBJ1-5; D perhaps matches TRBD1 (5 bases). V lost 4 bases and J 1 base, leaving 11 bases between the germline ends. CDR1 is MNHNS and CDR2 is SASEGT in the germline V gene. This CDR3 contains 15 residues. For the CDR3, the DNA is TGTGCCAGCAGTGGAGCGACAGACAGCAATCAGCCCCAGCATTTT. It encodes CASSGATDSNQPQHF.

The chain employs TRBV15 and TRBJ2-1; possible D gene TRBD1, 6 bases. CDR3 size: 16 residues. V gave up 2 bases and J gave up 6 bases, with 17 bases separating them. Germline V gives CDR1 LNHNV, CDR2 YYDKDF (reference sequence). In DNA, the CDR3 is TGTGCCACCAGCAGATCCCCACCGGGACACCTCAATGAGCAGTTCTTC. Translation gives CATSRSPPGHLNEQFF.

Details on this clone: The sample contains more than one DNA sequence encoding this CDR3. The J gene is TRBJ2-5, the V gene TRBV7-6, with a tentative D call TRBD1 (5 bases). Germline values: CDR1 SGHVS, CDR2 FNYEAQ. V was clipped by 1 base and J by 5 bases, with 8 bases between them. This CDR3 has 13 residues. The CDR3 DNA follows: TGTGCCAGCAGCTTAGGGGGCTGGGAGACCCAGTACTTC. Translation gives CASSLGGWETQYF.

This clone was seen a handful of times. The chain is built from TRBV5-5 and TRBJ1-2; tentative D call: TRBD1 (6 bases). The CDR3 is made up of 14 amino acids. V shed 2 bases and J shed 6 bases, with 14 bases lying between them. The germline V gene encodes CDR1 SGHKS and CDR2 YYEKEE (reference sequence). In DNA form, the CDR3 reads TGTGCCAGCAGCTTTGCAAGGACAGAGGATGGCTACACCTTC. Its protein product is CASSFARTEDGYTF.

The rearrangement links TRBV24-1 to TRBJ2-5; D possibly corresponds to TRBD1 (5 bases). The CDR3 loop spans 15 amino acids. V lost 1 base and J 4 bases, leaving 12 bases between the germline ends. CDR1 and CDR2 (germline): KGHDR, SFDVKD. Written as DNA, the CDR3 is TGTGCCACCAGTGATTTAAGGGGTGGGGTAGAGACCCAGTACTTC. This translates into CATSDLRGGVETQYF.

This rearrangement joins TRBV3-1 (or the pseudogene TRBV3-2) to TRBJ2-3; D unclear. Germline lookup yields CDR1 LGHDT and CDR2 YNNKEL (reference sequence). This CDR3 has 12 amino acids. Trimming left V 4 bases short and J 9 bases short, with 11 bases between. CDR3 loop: CASSPTQKTQYF. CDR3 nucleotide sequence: TGTGCCAGCAGCCCAACCCAGAAAACGCAGTATTTT.

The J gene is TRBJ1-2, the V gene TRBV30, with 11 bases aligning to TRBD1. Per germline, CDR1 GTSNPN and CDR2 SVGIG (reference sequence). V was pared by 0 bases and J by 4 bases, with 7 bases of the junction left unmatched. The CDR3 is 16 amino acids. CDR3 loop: CAWSVPGQGVSYGYTF. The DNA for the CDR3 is TGTGCCTGGAGTGTACCGGGACAGGGGGTTTCCTATGGCTACACCTTC.

CDR3 in amino acids: CASSPSGRAGETQYF. Here the CDR3 DNA reads TGTGCCAGCAGCCCTAGCGGGAGGGCTGGGGAGACCCAGTACTTC. The chain combines TRBV7-3 with TRBJ2-5, with 12 bases aligning to TRBD2. Germline CDR1 SGHTA, CDR2 FQGTGA. The V segment lost 5 bases and the J segment 5 bases; nucleotides outside the gene matches: 6. The CDR3 has 15 residues.

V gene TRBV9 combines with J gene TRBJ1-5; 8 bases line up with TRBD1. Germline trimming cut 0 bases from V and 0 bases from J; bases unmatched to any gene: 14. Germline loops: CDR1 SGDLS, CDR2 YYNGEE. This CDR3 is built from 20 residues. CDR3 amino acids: CASSVVVGIRQGYSNQPQHF. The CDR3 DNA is TGTGCCAGCAGCGTAGTTGTGGGGATTCGACAGGGGTATAGCAATCAGCCCCAGCATTTT.

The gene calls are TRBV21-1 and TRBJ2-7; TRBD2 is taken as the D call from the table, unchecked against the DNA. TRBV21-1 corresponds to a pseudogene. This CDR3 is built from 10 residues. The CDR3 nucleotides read TGTGCCAGCTTGGAGGTCGAGCAGTACTTC. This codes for CASLEVEQYF.

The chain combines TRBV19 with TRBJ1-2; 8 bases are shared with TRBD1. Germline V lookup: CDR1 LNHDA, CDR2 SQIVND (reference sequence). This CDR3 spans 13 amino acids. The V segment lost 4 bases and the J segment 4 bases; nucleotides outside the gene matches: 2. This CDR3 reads CASSTTGVYGYTF. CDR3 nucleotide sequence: TGTGCCAGTAGTACGACAGGGGTCTATGGCTACACCTTC. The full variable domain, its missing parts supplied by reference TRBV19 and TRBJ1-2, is DGGITQSPKYLFRKEGQNVTLSCEQNLNHDAMYWYRQDPGQGLRLIYYSQIVNDFQKGDIAEGYSVSREKKESFPLTVTSAQKNPTAFYLCASSTTGVYGYTFGSGTRLTVV.

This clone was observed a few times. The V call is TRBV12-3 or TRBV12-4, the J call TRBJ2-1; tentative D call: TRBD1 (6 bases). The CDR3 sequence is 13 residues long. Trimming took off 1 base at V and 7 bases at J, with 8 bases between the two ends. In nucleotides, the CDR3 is TGTGCCAGCAGTTTAGGGGACACGAATGAGCAGTTCTTC. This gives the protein CASSLGDTNEQFF.

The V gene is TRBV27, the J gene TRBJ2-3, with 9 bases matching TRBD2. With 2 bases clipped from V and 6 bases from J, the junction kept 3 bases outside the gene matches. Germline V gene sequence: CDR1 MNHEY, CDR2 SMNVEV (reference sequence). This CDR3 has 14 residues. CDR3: CASSLAGGRDTQYF. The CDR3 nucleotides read TGTGCCAGCAGTTTAGCGGGAGGGCGGGATACGCAGTATTTT.

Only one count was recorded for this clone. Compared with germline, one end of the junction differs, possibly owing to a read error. The CDR3 protein is CAGSAPGQPQHF. Here the CDR3 DNA reads TGTGCCGGTAGTGCCCCAGGTCAGCCCCAGCATTTT. The chain recombines TRBV19 with TRBJ1-5; D not resolved. The CDR3 consists of 12 residues. The germline V gene encodes CDR1 LNHDA and CDR2 SQIVND (reference sequence).

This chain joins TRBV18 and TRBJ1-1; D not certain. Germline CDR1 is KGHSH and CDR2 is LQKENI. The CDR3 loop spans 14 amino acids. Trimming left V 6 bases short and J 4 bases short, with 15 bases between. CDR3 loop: CASSPLAAGTEAFF. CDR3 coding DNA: TGTGCCAGCTCCCCCTTGGCGGCTGGCACTGAAGCTTTCTTT. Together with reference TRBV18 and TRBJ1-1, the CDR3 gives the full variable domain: NAGVMQNPRHLVRRRGQEARLRCSPMKGHSHVYWYRQLPEEGLKFMVYLQKENIIDESGMPKERFSAEFPKEGPSILRIQQVVRGDSAAYFCASSPLAAGTEAFFGQGTRLTVV.

The CDR3 bases are TGTGCCAGCAGTTATGGCGGGAGGGCCGGGTACAATGAGCAGTTCTTC. It specifies CASSYGGRAGYNEQFF. The genes are TRBV6-2 or TRBV6-3 and TRBJ2-1; 9 bases agree with TRBD2. The CDR3 has 16 amino acids. V shed 3 bases, J shed 4 bases, and the junction held 7 bases outside the gene matches. In germline, CDR1 is MNHEY, CDR2 SVGEGT.

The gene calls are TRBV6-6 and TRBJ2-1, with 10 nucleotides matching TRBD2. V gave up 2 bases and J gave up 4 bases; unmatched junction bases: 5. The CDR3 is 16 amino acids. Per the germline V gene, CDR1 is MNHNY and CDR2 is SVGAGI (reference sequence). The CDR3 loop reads CASSYGSSGGYNEQFF. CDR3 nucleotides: TGTGCCAGCAGTTACGGAAGTAGCGGGGGGTACAATGAGCAGTTCTTC.

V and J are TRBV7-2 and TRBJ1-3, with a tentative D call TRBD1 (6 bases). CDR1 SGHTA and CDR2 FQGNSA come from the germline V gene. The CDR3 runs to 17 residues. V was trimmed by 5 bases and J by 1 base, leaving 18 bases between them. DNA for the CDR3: TGTGCCAGCAGCCCAGGTGGGGGCGGGTCATCTGGAAACACCATATATTTT. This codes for CASSPGGGGSSGNTIYF.

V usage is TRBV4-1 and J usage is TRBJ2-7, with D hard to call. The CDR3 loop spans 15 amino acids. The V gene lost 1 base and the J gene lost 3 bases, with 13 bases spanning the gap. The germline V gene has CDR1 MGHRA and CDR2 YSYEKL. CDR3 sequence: CASSQVLGTIYEQYF. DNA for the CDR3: TGCGCCAGCAGCCAAGTCCTGGGCACGATCTACGAGCAGTACTTC.

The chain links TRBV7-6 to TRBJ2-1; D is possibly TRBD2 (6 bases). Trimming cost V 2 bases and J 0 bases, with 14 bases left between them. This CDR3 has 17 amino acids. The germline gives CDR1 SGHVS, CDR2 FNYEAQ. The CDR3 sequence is CASSLLGAGSSYNEQFF. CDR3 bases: TGTGCCAGCAGCTTATTAGGGGCGGGGAGCTCCTACAATGAGCAGTTCTTC. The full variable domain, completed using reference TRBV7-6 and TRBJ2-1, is GAGVSQSPRYKVTKRGQDVALRCDPISGHVSLYWYRQALGQGPEFLTYFNYEAQQDKSGLPNDRFSAERPEGSISTLTIQRTEQRDSAMYRCASSLLGAGSSYNEQFFGPGTRLTVL.

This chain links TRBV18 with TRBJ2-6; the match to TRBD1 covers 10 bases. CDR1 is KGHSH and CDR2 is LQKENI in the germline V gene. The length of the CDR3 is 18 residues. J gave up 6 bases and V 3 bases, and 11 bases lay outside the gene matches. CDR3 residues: CASSPLTGGPYEANVLTF. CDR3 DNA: TGTGCCAGCTCACCGCTGACAGGGGGCCCCTACGAGGCCAACGTCCTGACTTTC.

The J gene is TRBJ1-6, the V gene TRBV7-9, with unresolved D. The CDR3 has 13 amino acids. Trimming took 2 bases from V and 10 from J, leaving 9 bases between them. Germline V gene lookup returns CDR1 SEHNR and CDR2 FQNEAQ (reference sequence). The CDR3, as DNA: TGTGCCAGCAGCTTATTGGCGGGATCACCCCTCCACTTT. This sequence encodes CASSLLAGSPLHF.

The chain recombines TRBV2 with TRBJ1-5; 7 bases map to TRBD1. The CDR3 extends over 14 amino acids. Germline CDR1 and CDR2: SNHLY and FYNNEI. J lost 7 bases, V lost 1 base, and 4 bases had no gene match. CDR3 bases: TGTGCCAGCAGTGAAGGCGGAGGGGGCCAGCCCCAGCATTTT. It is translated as CASSEGGGGQPQHF.

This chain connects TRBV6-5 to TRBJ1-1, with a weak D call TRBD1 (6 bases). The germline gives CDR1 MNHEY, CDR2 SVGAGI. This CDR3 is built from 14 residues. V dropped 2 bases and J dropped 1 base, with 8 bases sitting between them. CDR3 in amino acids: CASSYGQTNTEAFF. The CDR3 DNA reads TGTGCCAGCAGTTACGGACAGACGAACACTGAAGCTTTCTTT.

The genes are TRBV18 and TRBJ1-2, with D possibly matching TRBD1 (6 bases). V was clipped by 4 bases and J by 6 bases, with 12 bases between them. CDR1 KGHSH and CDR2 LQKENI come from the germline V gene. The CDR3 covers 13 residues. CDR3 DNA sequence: TGTGCCAGCTCACAGTCAGGGGCCGATGGCTACACCTTC. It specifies CASSQSGADGYTF.